This T cell receptor (beta chain) was recorded in a study of tumor-infiltrating lymphocytes in primary liver carcinoma. About this clonotype: No antigen is known for it. Relative to the germline gene, one junction end is altered; a read error may explain this.

Starting from approximately 470 ng of total RNA, TCR beta cDNA was produced with a primer in the constant region. Libraries for TCR beta were built through three nested multiplex PCR rounds, which together made up a slightly modified ARM-PCR procedure. Running ten to eleven cycles apiece, the first two PCR rounds relied on TRBV1-TRBV30 forward primers together with a C-beta reverse primer. One entry per CDR3 protein, called by TCRdb with MiXCR from the multiplex PCR reads. The table lists 40,000 to 50,000 distinct CDR3 sequences, 70% to 85% of them singletons. Unsorted bulk tissue, roughly 19-33 mg of it, served as the source for co-extraction of RNA and DNA. Without exception, tumor samples held over 75% viable tumor cells. The CDR3 loop spans 15 amino acids. Germline V gives CDR1 MNHEY, CDR2 SVGEGT. Study-wide results and limits: No more than about 8-24% of top clones could be seen in all five tumor regions.

This chain joins TRBV6-2 or TRBV6-3 and TRBJ2-2; TRBD2 agrees at 8 bases. The clonotype comes from a man in his forties with primary liver carcinoma and hepatitis B virus infection. Source material: liver tumor tissue from sampling region 3. Subset reported: tumor region T3, left-lateral pole. The CDR3 bases are TGTGTCAGCAGCCTAAGCGGGAGTCGAGTCGGGGAGCTGTTGTTT. As protein: CVSSLSGSRVGELLF.